In this sample, the clone carrying this T cell receptor (beta chain) is large. The antigen is unknown. The data derive from a study of spatial heterogeneity in lung cancer. TCRdb re-derived calls from the 5' RACE reads in MiXCR, one entry per CDR3 protein. The table includes about 23,000 distinct CDR3 sequences, approximately 6.5% detected once. The study's findings and limits: Numbers of ubiquitous and regional expanded TCRs tracked ubiquitous and regional nonsynonymous mutation counts, respectively. Counts that tracked tumor mutation counts were those of expanded intratumoral alpha and beta TCRs.

Germline CDR1 and CDR2: WSHSY and SAAADI. The length of the CDR3 is 14 residues. Trimming cost V 6 bases and J 6 bases; bases outside gene matches: 6. As to time point: sample taken at primary tumor resection. The input material, whole RNA from tumor, nontumor lung or frozen PBMC, was sequenced unsorted. This clonotype originated in a male donor with early-stage non-small cell lung cancer. Here the sequenced sample was lung tumor tissue, taken at surgery. The V gene is TRBV10-2, the J gene TRBJ1-5, with 9 bases matching TRBD1. In DNA, the CDR3 is TGCGCCAGCAGACAGGGGGCGGAGGGTCAGCCCCAGCATTTT. It yields the protein CASRQGAEGQPQHF.